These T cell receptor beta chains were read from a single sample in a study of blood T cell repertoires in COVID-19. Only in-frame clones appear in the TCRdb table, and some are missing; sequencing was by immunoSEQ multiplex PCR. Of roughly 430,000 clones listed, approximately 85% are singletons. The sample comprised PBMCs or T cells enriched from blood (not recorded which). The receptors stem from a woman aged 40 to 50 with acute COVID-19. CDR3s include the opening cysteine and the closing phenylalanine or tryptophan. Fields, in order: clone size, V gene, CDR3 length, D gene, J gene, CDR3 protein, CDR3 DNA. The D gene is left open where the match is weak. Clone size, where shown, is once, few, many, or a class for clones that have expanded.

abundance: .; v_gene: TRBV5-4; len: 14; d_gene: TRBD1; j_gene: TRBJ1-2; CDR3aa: CASSLDHRGNGYTF; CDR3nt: TGTGCCAGCAGCTTGGATCACAGGGGGAATGGCTACACCTTC
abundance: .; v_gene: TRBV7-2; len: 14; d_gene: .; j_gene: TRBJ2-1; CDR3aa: CASSLRGTYNEQFF; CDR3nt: TGTGCCAGCAGCTTACGCGGGACCTACAATGAGCAGTTCTTC
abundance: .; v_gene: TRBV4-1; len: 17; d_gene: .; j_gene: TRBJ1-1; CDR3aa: CASSQVRGGIIGIEAFF; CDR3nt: TGCGCCAGCAGCCAAGTGAGGGGAGGAATCATCGGAATTGAAGCTTTCTTT
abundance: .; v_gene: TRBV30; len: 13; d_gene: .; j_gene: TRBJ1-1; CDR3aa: CAWSVGQGTEAFF; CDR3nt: TGTGCCTGGAGTGTTGGGCAGGGCACTGAAGCTTTCTTT
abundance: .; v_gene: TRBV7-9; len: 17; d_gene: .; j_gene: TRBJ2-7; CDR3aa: CASSSGKTEEEPYEQYF; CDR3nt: TGTGCCAGCAGCTCAGGTAAGACAGAAGAAGAACCCTACGAGCAGTACTTC
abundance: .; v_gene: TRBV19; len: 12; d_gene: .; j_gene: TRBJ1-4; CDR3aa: CATQSLNEKLFF; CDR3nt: TGTGCCACTCAATCCCTAAATGAAAAACTGTTTTTT
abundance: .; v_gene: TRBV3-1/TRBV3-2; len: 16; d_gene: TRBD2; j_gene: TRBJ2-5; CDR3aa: CASSQGSGGASGTQYF; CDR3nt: TGTGCCAGCAGCCAGGGAAGCGGGGGGGCTTCTGGGACCCAGTACTTC
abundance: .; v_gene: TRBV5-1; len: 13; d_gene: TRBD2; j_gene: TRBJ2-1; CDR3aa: CASSPGGPNEQFF; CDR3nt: TGCGCCAGCAGCCCGGGGGGGCCCAATGAGCAGTTCTTC
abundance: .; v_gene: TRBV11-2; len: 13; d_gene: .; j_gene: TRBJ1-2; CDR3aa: CASRTEPGYGYTF; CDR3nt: TGTGCCAGCAGGACGGAGCCTGGCTATGGCTACACCTTC
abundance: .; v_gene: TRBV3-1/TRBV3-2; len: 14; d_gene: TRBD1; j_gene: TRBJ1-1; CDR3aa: CASSQLPGQGFAFF; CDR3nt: TGTGCCAGCAGCCAACTACCGGGACAGGGATTCGCTTTCTTT
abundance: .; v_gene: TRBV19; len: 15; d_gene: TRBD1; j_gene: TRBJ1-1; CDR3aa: CASSRTGGQDTEAFF; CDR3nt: TGTGCCAGTAGCAGGACAGGTGGGCAAGACACTGAAGCTTTCTTT
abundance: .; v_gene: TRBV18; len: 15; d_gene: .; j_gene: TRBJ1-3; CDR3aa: CASSPVADSGNTIYF; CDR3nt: TGTGCCAGCTCACCAGTAGCAGACTCTGGAAACACCATATATTTT
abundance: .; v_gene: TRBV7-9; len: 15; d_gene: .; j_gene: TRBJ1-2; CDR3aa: CASSLALREGYGYTF; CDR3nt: TGTGCCAGCAGCTTAGCGCTTAGGGAGGGCTATGGCTACACCTTC
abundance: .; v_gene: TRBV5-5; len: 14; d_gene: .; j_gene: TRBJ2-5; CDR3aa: CASSLAAGQETQYF; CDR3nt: TGTGCCAGCAGCTTGGCGGCAGGACAAGAGACCCAGTACTTC
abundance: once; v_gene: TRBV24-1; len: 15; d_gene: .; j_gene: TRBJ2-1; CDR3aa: CATSDSGTSHNEQFF; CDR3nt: TGTGCCACCAGTGATTCCGGGACTTCTCACAATGAGCAGTTCTTC
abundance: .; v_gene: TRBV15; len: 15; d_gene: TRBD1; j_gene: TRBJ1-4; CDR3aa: CATSGRDSPNEKLFF; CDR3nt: TGTGCCACCAGCGGGCGGGACAGTCCCAATGAAAAACTGTTTTTT
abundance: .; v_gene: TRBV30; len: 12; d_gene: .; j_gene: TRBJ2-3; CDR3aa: CAWSQYADTQYF; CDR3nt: TGTGCCTGGAGTCAGTATGCAGATACGCAGTATTTT
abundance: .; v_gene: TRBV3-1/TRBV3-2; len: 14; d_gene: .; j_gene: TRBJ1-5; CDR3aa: CASSRGDGDQPQHF; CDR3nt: TGTGCCAGCAGCCGGGGGGACGGGGATCAGCCCCAGCATTTT
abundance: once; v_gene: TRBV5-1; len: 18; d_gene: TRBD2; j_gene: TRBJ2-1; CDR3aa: CASSFGLAGASSYNEQFF; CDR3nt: TGCGCCAGCAGCTTCGGACTAGCGGGGGCCTCCTCCTACAATGAGCAGTTCTTC
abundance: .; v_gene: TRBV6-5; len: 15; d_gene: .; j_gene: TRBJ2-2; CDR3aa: CASSSPRRDTGELFF; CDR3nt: TGTGCCAGCAGCAGCCCCCGCCGGGACACCGGGGAGCTGTTTTTT
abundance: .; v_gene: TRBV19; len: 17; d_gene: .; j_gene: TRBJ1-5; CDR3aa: CASTLAGWGLSNQPQHF; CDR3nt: TGTGCCAGTACCCTGGCCGGTTGGGGCCTCAGCAATCAGCCCCAGCATTTT
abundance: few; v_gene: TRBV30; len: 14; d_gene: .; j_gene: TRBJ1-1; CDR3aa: CAWALSVLNTEAFF; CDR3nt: TGTGCCTGGGCCCTTTCAGTATTGAACACTGAAGCTTTCTTT
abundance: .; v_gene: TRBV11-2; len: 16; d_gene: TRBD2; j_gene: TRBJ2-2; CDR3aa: CASSPGTSYLTGELFF; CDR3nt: TGTGCCAGCAGCCCCGGGACTAGCTACCTCACCGGGGAGCTGTTTTTT
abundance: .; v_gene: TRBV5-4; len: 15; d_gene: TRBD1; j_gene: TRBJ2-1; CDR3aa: CASSSGTGSGNEQFF; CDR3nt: TGTGCCAGCAGCTCCGGGACAGGGTCAGGTAACGAGCAGTTCTTC
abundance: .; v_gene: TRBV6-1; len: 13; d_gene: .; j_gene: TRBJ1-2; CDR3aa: CASSEYRDYGYTF; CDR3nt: TGTGCCAGCAGTGAATACAGGGACTATGGCTACACCTTC
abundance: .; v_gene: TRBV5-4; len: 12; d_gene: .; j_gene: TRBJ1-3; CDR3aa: CASSLQGNTIYF; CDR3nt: TGTGCCAGCAGCTTACAGGGAAACACCATATATTTT
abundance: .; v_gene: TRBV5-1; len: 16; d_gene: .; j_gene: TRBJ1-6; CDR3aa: CASSLAPPGDNSPLHF; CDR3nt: TGCGCCAGCAGCTTGGCTCCCCCAGGGGACAATTCACCCCTCCACTTT
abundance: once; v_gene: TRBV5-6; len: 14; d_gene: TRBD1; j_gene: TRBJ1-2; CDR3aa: CASSFNRGLGGYTF; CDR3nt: TGTGCCAGCAGTTTTAACAGGGGGCTTGGTGGCTACACCTTC
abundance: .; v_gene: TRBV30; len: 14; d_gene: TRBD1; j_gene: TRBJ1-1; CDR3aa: CAWRDRGRYTEAFF; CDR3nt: TGTGCCTGGAGGGACAGGGGGCGATACACTGAAGCTTTCTTT
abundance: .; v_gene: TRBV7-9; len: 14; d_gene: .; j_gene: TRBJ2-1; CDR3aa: CASSLEFYTIEQFF; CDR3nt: TGTGCCAGCAGCTTAGAGTTTTATACAATTGAGCAGTTCTTC
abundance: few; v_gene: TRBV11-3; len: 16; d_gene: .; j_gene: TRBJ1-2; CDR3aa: CASSPTYSKHNYGYTF; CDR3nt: TGTGCCAGCAGCCCAACGTACAGTAAACATAACTATGGCTACACCTTC
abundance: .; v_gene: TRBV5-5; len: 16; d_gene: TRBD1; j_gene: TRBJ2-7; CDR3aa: CASSSSSGTGNYEQYF; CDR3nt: TGTGCCAGCAGTTCATCGTCGGGGACAGGGAACTACGAGCAGTACTTC
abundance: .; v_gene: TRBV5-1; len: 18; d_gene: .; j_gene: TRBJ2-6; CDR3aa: CASSLAPSGGTGANVLTF; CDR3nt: TGCGCCAGCAGCTTAGCTCCGTCGGGGGGCACTGGGGCCAACGTCCTGACTTTC
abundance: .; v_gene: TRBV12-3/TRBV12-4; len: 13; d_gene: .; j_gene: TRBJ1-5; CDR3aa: CASSPGSNQPQHF; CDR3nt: TGTGCCAGCAGTCCAGGAAGCAATCAGCCCCAGCATTTT
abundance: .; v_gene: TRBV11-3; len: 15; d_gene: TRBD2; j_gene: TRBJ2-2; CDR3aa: CASSQRGAGTGELFF; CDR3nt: TGTGCCAGCAGTCAGCGGGGGGCCGGCACCGGGGAGCTGTTTTTT
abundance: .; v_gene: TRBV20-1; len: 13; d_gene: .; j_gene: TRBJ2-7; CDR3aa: CSASRGRPYEQYF; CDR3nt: TGCAGTGCTAGTCGCGGGCGTCCCTACGAGCAGTACTTC
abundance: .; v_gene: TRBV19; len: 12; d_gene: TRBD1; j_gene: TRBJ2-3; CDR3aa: CDPRGRTDTQYF; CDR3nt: TGTGACCCCAGGGGGCGCACAGATACGCAGTATTTT
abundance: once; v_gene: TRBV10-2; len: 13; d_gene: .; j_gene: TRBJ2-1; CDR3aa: CASSEALAHEQFF; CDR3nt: TGCGCCAGCAGTGAAGCACTAGCCCATGAGCAGTTCTTC
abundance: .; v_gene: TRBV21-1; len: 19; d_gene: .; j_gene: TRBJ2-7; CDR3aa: CASSKYNGTSGDRKCEQYF; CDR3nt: TGTGCCAGCAGCAAATATAATGGGACTAGCGGGGATCGAAAGTGCGAGCAGTACTTC
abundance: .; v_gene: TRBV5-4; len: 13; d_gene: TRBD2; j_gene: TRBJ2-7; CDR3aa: CASSFERGGEQYF; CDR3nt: TGTGCCAGCAGCTTCGAGCGGGGGGGCGAGCAGTACTTC
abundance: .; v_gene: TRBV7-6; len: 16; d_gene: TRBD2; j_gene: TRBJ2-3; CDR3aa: CASSTSGLAGADTQYF; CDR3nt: TGTGCCAGCAGCACTTCGGGACTAGCGGGGGCAGATACGCAGTATTTT
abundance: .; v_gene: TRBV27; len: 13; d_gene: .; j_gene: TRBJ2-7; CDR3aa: CASSLRAYYEQYF; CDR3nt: TGTGCCAGCAGTTTGAGAGCCTACTACGAGCAGTACTTC
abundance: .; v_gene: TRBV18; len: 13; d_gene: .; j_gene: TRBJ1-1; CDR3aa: CASSAGLDGEAFF; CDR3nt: TGTGCCAGCTCTGCGGGTCTGGACGGTGAAGCTTTCTTT
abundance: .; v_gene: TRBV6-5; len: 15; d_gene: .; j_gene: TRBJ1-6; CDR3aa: CASRSDSPRGSPLHF; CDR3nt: TGTGCCAGCAGAAGCGACAGTCCCCGAGGTTCACCCCTCCACTTT